The rows below give T cell receptor beta chains drawn from one sample of a study of T cell responses to AZD1222 COVID-19 vaccine. TCRdb keeps only in-frame clones here, not all; method: immunoSEQ multiplex PCR. The profile shows 75,000 to 95,000 clones, around 84% of them singletons. The source was peripheral blood, collected on day 0 of AZD1222 vaccination. Receptors were obtained from an adult in good health. Each CDR3 is given with its conserved first and last residue. A D gene is named only where the DNA matches it firmly. Some rows mark clone size as missing; the rest say once, few, many or name a class of expanded clone.

abundance: once
d_gene: -
v_gene: TRBV9
j_gene: TRBJ1-2
CDR3nt: TGTGCCAGCAGAGAAGGGACGACAGCCCAGCCCTATGGCTACACCTTC
CDR3aa: CASREGTTAQPYGYTF

abundance: -
d_gene: -
v_gene: TRBV3-1/TRBV3-2
j_gene: TRBJ2-3
CDR3nt: TGTGCCACCCTACTCCCTGGGGATACGCAGTATTTT
CDR3aa: CATLLPGDTQYF

abundance: once
d_gene: TRBD1
v_gene: TRBV2
j_gene: TRBJ2-5
CDR3nt: TGTGCCAGCGGCGACAGGGGGGGTTCGGAGACCCAGTACTTC
CDR3aa: CASGDRGGSETQYF

abundance: -
d_gene: TRBD1
v_gene: TRBV5-8
j_gene: TRBJ2-4
CDR3nt: TGTGCCAGCAGCTTGACAGGGGAGAAGGACATTCAGTACTTC
CDR3aa: CASSLTGEKDIQYF

abundance: few
d_gene: -
v_gene: TRBV5-1
j_gene: TRBJ1-1
CDR3nt: TGCGCCAGCAGCTTGTGGGGGGCGCACACTGAAGCTTTCTTT
CDR3aa: CASSLWGAHTEAFF

abundance: -
d_gene: -
v_gene: TRBV12-3/TRBV12-4
j_gene: TRBJ2-7
CDR3nt: TGTGCCAGCAGTTCGGGGTACGAGCAGTACTTC
CDR3aa: CASSSGYEQYF

abundance: -
d_gene: TRBD1
v_gene: TRBV28
j_gene: TRBJ2-7
CDR3nt: TGTGCCAGCAGTTACCCTGCAGGGGGCTACGAGCAGTACTTC
CDR3aa: CASSYPAGGYEQYF

abundance: -
d_gene: -
v_gene: TRBV12-3/TRBV12-4
j_gene: TRBJ1-1
CDR3nt: TGTGCCAGCAGCAAGGTTTTGAACACTGAAGCTTTCTTT
CDR3aa: CASSKVLNTEAFF

abundance: -
d_gene: TRBD2
v_gene: TRBV4-3
j_gene: TRBJ2-2
CDR3nt: TGCGCCAGCAGCCTCCTGGGAGGGACTTCGAACACCGGGGAGCTGTTTTTT
CDR3aa: CASSLLGGTSNTGELFF

abundance: -
d_gene: -
v_gene: TRBV5-6
j_gene: TRBJ2-7
CDR3nt: TGTGCCAGCAGTTTTGGGACCTCCTACGAGCAGTACTTC
CDR3aa: CASSFGTSYEQYF

abundance: -
d_gene: -
v_gene: TRBV5-1
j_gene: TRBJ2-7
CDR3nt: TGCGCCAGCAGCTTGTCTCCGGGGTCAGGCTACGAGCAGTACTTC
CDR3aa: CASSLSPGSGYEQYF

abundance: -
d_gene: TRBD1
v_gene: TRBV24-1
j_gene: TRBJ1-1
CDR3nt: TGTGCCACCAGTGACCCAACCACAGGGGACACTGAAGCTTTCTTT
CDR3aa: CATSDPTTGDTEAFF

abundance: -
d_gene: TRBD1
v_gene: TRBV29-1
j_gene: TRBJ1-2
CDR3nt: TGCAGCGTTGTTAAGGGACAGGGGGGAGACTATGGCTACACCTTC
CDR3aa: CSVVKGQGGDYGYTF

abundance: -
d_gene: -
v_gene: TRBV6-4
j_gene: TRBJ1-4
CDR3nt: TGTGCCAGCACCGACGGTATACTGGGGGCAGCAGTTTTGGAAAAACTGTTTTTT
CDR3aa: CASTDGILGAAVLEKLFF

abundance: -
d_gene: TRBD1
v_gene: TRBV19
j_gene: TRBJ1-6
CDR3nt: TGTGCCAGTAGTACGTCCGGGACAGGGGATTCACCCCTCCACTTT
CDR3aa: CASSTSGTGDSPLHF

abundance: -
d_gene: -
v_gene: TRBV7-9
j_gene: TRBJ2-7
CDR3nt: TGTGCCAGCAGCTTAGCGCTGGGGGCCCTAGGCTACGAGCAGTACTTC
CDR3aa: CASSLALGALGYEQYF

abundance: -
d_gene: -
v_gene: TRBV20-1
j_gene: TRBJ1-2
CDR3nt: TGCAGTGCTAGAGGGGGCTATGGCTACACCTTC
CDR3aa: CSARGGYGYTF

abundance: -
d_gene: -
v_gene: TRBV5-1
j_gene: TRBJ1-5
CDR3nt: TGCGCCAGCAGCTTGATGAATCAGCCCCAGCATTTT
CDR3aa: CASSLMNQPQHF

abundance: -
d_gene: -
v_gene: TRBV5-1
j_gene: TRBJ2-2
CDR3nt: TGCGCCAGCAGCTTGGCCCGGTTAGGCGGGGAGCTGTTTTTT
CDR3aa: CASSLARLGGELFF

abundance: -
d_gene: -
v_gene: TRBV2
j_gene: TRBJ1-6
CDR3nt: TGTGCCAGCTCGACAGCGAATAATTCACCCCTCCACTTT
CDR3aa: CASSTANNSPLHF

abundance: -
d_gene: -
v_gene: TRBV28
j_gene: TRBJ1-5
CDR3nt: TGTGCCAGCAGTTTGTTCCGGGACAATCAGCATTTT
CDR3aa: CASSLFRDNQHF

abundance: -
d_gene: -
v_gene: TRBV27
j_gene: TRBJ1-5
CDR3nt: TGTGCCAGCAGCTTGTGGGGGGCGGGGGATCAGCCCCAGCATTTT
CDR3aa: CASSLWGAGDQPQHF

abundance: -
d_gene: -
v_gene: TRBV10-1
j_gene: TRBJ1-5
CDR3nt: TGCGCCAGCAGTGAGCCGAAGGAGGAGGGCAATCAGCCCCAGCATTTT
CDR3aa: CASSEPKEEGNQPQHF

abundance: once
d_gene: -
v_gene: TRBV3-1/TRBV3-2
j_gene: TRBJ1-1
CDR3nt: TGTGCCAGCAGCCCGACCAGGGGAGGCGACACTGAAGCTTTCTTT
CDR3aa: CASSPTRGGDTEAFF